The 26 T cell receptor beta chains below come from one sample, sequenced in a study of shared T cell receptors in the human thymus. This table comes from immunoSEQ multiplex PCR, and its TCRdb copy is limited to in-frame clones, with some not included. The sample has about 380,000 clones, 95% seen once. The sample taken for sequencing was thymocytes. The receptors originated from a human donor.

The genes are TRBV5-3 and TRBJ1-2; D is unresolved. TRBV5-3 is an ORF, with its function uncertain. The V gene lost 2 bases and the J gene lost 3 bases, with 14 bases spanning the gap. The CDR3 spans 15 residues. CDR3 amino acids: CARSFSAGGDYGYTF. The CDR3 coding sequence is TGTGCCAGAAGCTTCTCCGCAGGAGGTGACTATGGCTACACCTTC.

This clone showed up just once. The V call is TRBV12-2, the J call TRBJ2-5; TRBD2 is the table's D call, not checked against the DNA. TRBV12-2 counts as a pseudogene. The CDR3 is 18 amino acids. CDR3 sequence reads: CASRLVTGGSSNEETQYF. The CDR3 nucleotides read TGTGCAAGTCGCTTAGTAACGGGAGGTAGTAGCAATGAGGAGACCCAGTACTTC.

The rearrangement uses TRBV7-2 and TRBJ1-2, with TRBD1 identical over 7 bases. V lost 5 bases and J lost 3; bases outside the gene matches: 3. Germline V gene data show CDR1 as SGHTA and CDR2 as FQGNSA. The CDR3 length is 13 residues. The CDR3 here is CASSQTGDYGYTF. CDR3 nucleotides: TGTGCCAGCAGCCAAACAGGGGACTATGGCTACACCTTC.

DNA for the CDR3: TGTGCCAGCAGTCGCGTAGGCGGGAGTGAACCTCTCCTAGGGGGGCAGTTCTTC. It yields the protein CASSRVGGSEPLLGGQFF. The chain combines TRBV7-3 with TRBJ2-1, with D possibly TRBD2 on 7 matching bases. CDR1 is SGHTA and CDR2 is FQGTGA in the germline V gene. V was cut by 6 bases and J by 12 bases, with 33 bases left in between. This CDR3 region has 18 residues.

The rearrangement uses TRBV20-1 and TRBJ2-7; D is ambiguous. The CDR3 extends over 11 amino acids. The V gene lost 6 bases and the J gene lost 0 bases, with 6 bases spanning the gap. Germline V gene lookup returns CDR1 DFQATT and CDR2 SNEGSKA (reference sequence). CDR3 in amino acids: CSADNSYEQYF. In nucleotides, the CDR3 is TGCAGTGCCGACAACTCCTACGAGCAGTACTTC.

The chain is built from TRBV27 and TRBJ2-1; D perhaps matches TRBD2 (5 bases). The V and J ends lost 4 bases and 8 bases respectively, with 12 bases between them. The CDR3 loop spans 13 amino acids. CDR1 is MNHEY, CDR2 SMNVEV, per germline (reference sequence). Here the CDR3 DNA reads TGTGCCAGCAGTTCCGGACTTTGGGATGAGCAGTTCTTC. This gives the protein CASSSGLWDEQFF.

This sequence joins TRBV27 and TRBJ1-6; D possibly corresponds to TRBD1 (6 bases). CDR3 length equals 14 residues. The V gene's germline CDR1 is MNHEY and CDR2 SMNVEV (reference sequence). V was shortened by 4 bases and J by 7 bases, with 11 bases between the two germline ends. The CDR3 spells CASSSRGDNSPLHF. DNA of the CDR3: TGTGCCAGCAGTTCAAGGGGGGACAATTCACCCCTCCACTTT.

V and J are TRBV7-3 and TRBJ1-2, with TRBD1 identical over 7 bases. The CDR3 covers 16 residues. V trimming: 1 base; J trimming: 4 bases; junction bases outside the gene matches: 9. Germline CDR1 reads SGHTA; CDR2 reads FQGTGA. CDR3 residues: CASSLKVRDSCYGYTF. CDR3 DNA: TGTGCCAGCAGCTTAAAAGTTCGGGACAGCTGCTATGGCTACACCTTC.

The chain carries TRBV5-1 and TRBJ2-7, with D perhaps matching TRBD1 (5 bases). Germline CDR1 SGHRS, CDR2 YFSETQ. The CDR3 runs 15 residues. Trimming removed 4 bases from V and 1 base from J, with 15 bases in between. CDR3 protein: CASSTEQGPSYEQYF. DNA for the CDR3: TGCGCCAGCAGCACGGAGCAGGGCCCATCCTACGAGCAGTACTTC.

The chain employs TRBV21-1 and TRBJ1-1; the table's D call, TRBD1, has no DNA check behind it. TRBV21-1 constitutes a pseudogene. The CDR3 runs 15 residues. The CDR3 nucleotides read TGTGCCAGCAGCCTCCGACAGAGTGAGAACACTGAAGCTTTCTTT. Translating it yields CASSLRQSENTEAFF.

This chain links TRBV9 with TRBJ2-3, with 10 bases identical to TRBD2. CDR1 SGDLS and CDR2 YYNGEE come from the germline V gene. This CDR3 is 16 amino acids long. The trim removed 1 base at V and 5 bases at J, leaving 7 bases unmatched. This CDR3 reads CASSVPLAGAGDTQYF. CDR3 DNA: TGTGCCAGCAGCGTACCTCTAGCGGGAGCGGGAGATACGCAGTATTTT.

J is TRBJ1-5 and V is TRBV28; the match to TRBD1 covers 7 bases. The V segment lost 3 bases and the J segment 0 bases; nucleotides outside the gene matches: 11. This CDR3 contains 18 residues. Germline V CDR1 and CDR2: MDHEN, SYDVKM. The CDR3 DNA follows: TGTGCCAGCAGTTTTTATCGGGCAGGGGGGTATAGCAATCAGCCCCAGCATTTT. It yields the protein CASSFYRAGGYSNQPQHF.

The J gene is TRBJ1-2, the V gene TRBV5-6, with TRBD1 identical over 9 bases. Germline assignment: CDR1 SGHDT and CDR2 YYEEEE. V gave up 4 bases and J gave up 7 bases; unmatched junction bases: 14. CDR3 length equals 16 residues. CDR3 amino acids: CASSPSEGDRVFGYTF. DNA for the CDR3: TGTGCCAGCAGCCCCTCGGAGGGGGACAGGGTATTTGGCTACACCTTC. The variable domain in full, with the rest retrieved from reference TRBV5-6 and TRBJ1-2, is DAGVTQSPTHLIKTRGQQVTLRCSPKSGHDTVSWYQQALGQGPQFIFQYYEEEERQRGNFPDRFSGHQFPNYSSELNVNALLLGDSALYLCASSPSEGDRVFGYTFGSGTRLTVV.

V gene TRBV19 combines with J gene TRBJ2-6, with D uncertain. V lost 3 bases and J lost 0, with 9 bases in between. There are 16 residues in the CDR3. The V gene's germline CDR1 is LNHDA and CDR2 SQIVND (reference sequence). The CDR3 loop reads CASSIRSHSGANVLTF. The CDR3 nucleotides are TGTGCCAGTAGTATCCGCTCCCACTCTGGGGCCAACGTCCTGACTTTC.

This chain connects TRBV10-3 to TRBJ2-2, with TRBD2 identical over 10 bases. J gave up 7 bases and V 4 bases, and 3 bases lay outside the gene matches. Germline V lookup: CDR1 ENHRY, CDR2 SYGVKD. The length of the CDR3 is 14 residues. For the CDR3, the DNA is TGTGCCATCAGTGGGACTAGCGGTCTCGGGGAGCTGTTTTTT. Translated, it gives CAISGTSGLGELFF.

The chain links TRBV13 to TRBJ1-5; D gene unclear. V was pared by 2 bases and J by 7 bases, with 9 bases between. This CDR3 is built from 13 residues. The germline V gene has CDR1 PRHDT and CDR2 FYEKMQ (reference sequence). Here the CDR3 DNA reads TGTGCCAGCAGCTTAAGGTGTGGCCAGCCCCAGCATTTT. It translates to CASSLRCGQPQHF.

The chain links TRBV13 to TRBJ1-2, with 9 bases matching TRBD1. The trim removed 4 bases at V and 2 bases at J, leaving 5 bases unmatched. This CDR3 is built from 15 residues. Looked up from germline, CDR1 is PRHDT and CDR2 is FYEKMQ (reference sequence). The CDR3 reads CASSSHRGLNYGYTF. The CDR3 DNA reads TGTGCCAGCAGCTCACACAGGGGGCTGAACTATGGCTACACCTTC.

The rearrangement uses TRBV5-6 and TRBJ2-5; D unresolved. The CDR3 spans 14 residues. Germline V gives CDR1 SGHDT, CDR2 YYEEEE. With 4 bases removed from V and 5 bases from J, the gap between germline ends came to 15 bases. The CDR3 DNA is TGTGCCAGCAGCCCGGAGTTTGTCGGGGAGACCCAGTACTTC. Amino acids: CASSPEFVGETQYF.

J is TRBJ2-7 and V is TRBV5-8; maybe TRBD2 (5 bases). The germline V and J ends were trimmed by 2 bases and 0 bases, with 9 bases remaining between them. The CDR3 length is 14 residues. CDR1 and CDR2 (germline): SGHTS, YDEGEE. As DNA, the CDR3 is TGTGCCAGCAGCTTTAGGGAGCACTCCTACGAGCAGTACTTC. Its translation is CASSFREHSYEQYF.

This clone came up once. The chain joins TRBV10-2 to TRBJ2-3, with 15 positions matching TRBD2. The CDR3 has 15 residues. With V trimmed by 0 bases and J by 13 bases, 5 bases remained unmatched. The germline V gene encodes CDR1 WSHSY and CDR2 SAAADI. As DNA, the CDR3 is TGCGCCAGCAGTGAGTCGGGACTAGCGGGAGGAGGGGAGTATTTT. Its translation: CASSESGLAGGGEYF.

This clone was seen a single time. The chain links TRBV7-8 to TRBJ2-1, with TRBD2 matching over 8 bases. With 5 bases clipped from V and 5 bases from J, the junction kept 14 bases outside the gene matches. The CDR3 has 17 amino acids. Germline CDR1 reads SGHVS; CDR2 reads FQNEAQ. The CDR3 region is CASSHWGTRRSDNEQFF. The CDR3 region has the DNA TGTGCCAGCAGCCACTGGGGGACTAGAAGGTCTGACAATGAGCAGTTCTTC.

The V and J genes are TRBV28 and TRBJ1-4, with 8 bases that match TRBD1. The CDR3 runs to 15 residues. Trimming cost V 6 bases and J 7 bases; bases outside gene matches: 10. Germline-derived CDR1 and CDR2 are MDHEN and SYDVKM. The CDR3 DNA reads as TGTGCCAGCAGCTTGTGGGGACAGGCTATTGAAAAACTGTTTTTT. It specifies CASSLWGQAIEKLFF.

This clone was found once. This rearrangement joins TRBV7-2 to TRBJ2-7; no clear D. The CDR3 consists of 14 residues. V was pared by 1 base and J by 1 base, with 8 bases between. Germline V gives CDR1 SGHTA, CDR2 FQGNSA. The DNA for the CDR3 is TGTGCCAGCAGCTTAGGGTTGGTATCCTACGAGCAGTACTTC. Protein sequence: CASSLGLVSYEQYF.

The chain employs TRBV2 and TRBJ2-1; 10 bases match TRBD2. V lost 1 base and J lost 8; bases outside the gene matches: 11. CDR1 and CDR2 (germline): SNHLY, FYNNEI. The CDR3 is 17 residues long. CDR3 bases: TGTGCCAGCAGTGAAGGGAGGCTAGCGGGAGAACGGGATGAGCAGTTCTTC. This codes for CASSEGRLAGERDEQFF.

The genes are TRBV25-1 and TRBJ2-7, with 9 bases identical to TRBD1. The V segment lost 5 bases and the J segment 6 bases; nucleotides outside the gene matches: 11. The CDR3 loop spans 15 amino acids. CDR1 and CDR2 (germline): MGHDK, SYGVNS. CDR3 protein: CASSFSRGQGLEQYF. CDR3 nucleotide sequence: TGTGCCAGCAGTTTCTCACGGGGACAGGGACTCGAGCAGTACTTC.

As DNA, the CDR3 is TGTGCCAGTTCGACAGGGGGTATCGAAAAACTGTTTTTT. Translating it yields CASSTGGIEKLFF. This chain joins TRBV7-2 and TRBJ1-4; 9 bases align to TRBD1. This CDR3 is built from 13 residues. V lost 9 bases and J lost 8; bases outside the gene matches: 7. Germline V lookup: CDR1 SGHTA, CDR2 FQGNSA. The full variable domain, completed using reference TRBV7-2 and TRBJ1-4, is GAGVSQSPSNKVTEKGKDVELRCDPISGHTALYWYRQSLGQGLEFLIYFQGNSAPDKSGLPSDRFSAERTGGSVSTLTIQRTQQEDSAVYLCASSTGGIEKLFFGSGTQLSVL.